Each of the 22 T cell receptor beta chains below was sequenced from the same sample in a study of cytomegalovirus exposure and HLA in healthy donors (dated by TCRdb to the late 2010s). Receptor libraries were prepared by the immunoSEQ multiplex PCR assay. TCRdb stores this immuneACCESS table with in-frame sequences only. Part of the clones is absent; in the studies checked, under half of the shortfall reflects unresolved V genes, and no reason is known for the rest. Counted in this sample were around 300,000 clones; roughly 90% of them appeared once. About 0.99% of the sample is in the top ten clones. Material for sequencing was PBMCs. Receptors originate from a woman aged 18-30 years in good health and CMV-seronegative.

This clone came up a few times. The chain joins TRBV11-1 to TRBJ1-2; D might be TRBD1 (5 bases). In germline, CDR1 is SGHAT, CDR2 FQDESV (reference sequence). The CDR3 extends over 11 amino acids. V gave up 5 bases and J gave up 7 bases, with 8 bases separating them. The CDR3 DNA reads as TGTGCCAGCAGCCCAGGGATTGGCTACACCTTC. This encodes CASSPGIGYTF.

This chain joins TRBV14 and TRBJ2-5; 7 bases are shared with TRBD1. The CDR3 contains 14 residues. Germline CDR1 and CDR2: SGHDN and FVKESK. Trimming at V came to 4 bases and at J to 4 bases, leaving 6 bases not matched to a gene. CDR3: CASSRRTGGETQYF. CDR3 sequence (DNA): TGTGCCAGCAGCCGGAGGACAGGAGGAGAGACCCAGTACTTC.

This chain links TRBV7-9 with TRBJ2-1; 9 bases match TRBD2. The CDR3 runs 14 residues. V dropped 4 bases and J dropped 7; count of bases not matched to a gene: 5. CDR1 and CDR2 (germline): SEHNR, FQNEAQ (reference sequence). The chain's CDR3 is CASSSTSGRNEQFF. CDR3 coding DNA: TGTGCCAGCAGCTCTACTAGCGGGCGAAATGAGCAGTTCTTC. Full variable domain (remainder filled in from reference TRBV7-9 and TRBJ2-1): DTGVSQNPRHKITKRGQNVTFRCDPISEHNRLYWYRQTLGQGPEFLTYFQNEAQLEKSRLLSDRFSAERPKGSFSTLEIQRTEQGDSAMYLCASSSTSGRNEQFFGPGTRLTVL.

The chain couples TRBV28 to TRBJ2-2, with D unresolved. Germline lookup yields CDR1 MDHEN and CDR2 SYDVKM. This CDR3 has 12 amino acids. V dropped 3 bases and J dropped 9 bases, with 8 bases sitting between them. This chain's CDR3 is CASSLGDRELFF. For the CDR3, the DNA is TGTGCCAGCAGTTTGGGCGACAGGGAGCTGTTTTTT.

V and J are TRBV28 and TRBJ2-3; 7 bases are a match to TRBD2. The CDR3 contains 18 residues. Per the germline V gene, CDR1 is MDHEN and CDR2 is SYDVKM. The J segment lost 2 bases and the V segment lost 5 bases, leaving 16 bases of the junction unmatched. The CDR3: CASSPAGLAETNTDTQYF. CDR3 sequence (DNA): TGTGCCAGCAGTCCCGCGGGGCTAGCGGAAACTAACACAGATACGCAGTATTTT. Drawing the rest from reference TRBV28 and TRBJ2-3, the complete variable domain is DVKVTQSSRYLVKRTGEKVFLECVQDMDHENMFWYRQDPGLGLRLIYFSYDVKMKEKGDIPEGYSVSREKKERFSLILESASTNQTSMYLCASSPAGLAETNTDTQYFGPGTRLTVL.

The CDR3 DNA reads as TGTGCCAGCAGTCGTATGGGGGGGTACTATGGCTACACCTTC. Its translation is CASSRMGGYYGYTF. This rearrangement joins TRBV6-5 to TRBJ1-2; perhaps TRBD1 as D (5 bases). CDR3 length: 14 residues. The germline CDR1 and CDR2 sequences are MNHEY and SVGAGI. Trimming took 5 bases from V and 3 from J, leaving 13 bases between them.

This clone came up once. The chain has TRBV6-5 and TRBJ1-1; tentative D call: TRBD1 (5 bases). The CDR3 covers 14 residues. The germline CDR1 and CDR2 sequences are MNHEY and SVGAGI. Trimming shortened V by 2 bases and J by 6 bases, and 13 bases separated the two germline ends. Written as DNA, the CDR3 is TGTGCCAGCAGTTACCAGGGTATTGCCCCTGAAGCTTTCTTT. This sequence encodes CASSYQGIAPEAFF.

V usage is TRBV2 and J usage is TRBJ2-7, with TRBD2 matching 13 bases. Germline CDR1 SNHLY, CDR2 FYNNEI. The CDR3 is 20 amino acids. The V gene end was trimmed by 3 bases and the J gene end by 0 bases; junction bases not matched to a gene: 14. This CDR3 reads CASSDSDFNGLAGVSYEQYF. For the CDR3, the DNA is TGTGCCAGCAGTGATTCGGACTTCAATGGACTAGCGGGAGTCTCCTACGAGCAGTACTTC.

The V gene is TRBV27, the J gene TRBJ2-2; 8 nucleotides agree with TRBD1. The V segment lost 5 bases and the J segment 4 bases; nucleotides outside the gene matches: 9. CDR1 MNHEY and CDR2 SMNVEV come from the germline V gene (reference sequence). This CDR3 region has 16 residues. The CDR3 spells CASSHRGVGGTGELFF. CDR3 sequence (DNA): TGTGCCAGCAGTCACAGGGGGGTCGGTGGCACCGGGGAGCTGTTTTTT.

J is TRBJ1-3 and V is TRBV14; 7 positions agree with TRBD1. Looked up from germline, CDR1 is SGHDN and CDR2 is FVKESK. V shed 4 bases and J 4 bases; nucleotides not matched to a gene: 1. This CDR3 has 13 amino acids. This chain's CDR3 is CASSPGQGNTIYF. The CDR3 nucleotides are TGTGCCAGCAGCCCGGGACAGGGAAACACCATATATTTT.

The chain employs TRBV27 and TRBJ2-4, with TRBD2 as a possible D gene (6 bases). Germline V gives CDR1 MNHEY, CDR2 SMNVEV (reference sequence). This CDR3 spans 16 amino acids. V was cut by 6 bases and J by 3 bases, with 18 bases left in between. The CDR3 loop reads CASRGIGGGVKNIQYF. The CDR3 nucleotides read TGTGCCAGCAGGGGAATTGGAGGAGGGGTCAAAAACATTCAGTACTTC.

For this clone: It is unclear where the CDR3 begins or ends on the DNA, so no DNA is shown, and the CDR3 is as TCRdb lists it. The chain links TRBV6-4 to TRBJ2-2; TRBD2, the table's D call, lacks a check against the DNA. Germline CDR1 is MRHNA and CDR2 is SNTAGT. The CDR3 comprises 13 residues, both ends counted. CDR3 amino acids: CASSSSNTGELFF.

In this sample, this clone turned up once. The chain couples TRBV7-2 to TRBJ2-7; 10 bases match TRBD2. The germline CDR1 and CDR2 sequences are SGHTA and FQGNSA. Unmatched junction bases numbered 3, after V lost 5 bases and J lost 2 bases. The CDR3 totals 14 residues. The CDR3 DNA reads TGTGCCAGCAGCAAGCTAGCGGGGGCCTACGAGCAGTACTTC. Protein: CASSKLAGAYEQYF.

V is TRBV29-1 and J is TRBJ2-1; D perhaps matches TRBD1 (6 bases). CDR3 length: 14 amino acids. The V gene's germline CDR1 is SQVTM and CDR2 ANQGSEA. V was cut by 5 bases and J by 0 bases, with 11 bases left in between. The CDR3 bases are TGCAGCGTTCTTGACAGGACCTCCTACAATGAGCAGTTCTTC. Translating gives CSVLDRTSYNEQFF.

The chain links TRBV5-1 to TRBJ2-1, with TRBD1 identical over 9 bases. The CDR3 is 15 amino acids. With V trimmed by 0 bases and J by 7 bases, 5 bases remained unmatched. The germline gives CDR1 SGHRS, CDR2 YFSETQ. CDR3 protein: CASSLGDRVRNEQFF. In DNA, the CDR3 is TGCGCCAGCAGCTTGGGGGACAGGGTCCGGAATGAGCAGTTCTTC.

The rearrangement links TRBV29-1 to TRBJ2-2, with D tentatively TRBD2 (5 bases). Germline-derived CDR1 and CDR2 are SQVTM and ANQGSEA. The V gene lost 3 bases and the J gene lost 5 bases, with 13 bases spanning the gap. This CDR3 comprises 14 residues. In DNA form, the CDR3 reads TGCAGCGTTGAGGCCGAGGGTCGGACCGGGGAGCTGTTTTTT. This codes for CSVEAEGRTGELFF.

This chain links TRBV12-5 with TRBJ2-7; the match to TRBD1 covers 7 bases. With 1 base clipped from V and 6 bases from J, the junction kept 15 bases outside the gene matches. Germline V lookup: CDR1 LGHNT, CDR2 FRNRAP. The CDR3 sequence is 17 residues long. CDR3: CASGLELRQGPLGEQYF. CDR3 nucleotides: TGTGCTAGTGGTTTGGAACTGAGACAGGGACCTTTAGGCGAGCAGTACTTC.

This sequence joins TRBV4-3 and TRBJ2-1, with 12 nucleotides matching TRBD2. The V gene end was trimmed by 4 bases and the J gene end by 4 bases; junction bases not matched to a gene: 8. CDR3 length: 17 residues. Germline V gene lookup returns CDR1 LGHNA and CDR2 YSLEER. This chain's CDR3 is CASSRYFGTSGYNEQFF. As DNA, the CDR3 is TGCGCCAGCAGCCGTTATTTCGGGACTAGCGGGTACAATGAGCAGTTCTTC.

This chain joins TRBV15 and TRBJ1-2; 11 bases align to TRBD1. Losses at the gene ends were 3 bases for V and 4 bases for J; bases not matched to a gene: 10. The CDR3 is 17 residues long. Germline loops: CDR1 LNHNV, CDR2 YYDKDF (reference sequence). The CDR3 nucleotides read TGTGCCACCAGCAGCGAGGGACAGGGGGTTTCTGTCTATGGCTACACCTTC. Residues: CATSSEGQGVSVYGYTF.

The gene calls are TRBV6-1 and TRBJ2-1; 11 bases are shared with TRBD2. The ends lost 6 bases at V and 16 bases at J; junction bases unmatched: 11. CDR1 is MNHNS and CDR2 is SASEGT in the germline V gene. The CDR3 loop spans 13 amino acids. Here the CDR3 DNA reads TGTGCCAGCAGCCGAAACTCGGGACTAGCGGATTTCTTC. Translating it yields CASSRNSGLADFF.

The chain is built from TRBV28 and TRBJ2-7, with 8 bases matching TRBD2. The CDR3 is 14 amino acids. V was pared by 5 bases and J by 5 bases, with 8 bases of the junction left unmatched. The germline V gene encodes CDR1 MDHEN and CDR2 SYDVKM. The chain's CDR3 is CASSTGTSRDEQYF. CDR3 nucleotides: TGTGCCAGCAGTACCGGGACTAGTAGGGACGAGCAGTACTTC.

The CDR3 spells CASRRTGGIDTQYF. In DNA form, the CDR3 reads TGTGCCAGCAGAAGGACAGGGGGCATAGATACGCAGTATTTT. This chain uses TRBV27 with TRBJ2-3, with TRBD1 matching 11 bases. With V trimmed by 6 bases and J by 5 bases, 4 bases remained unmatched. Looked up from germline, CDR1 is MNHEY and CDR2 is SMNVEV (reference sequence). The CDR3 spans 14 residues.